The 13 T cell receptor beta chains below were found in one sample sequenced in a study of blood T cell repertoires in COVID-19. Libraries were prepared by immunoSEQ multiplex PCR; TCRdb keeps only in-frame clonotypes and omits some of them. The top ten hold 10% to 15% of the sample, which has approximately 440,000 clones, approximately 90% seen once. The sample comprised peripheral blood. The receptors were gathered from a woman between 50 and 59 years old with COVID-19, enrolled during active disease.

The chain joins TRBV23-1 to TRBJ1-1, with 9 bases matching TRBD1. TRBV23-1 carries the ORF label, with uncertain function. The CDR3 totals 15 residues. The V gene end was trimmed by 7 bases and the J gene end by 3 bases; junction bases not matched to a gene: 9. CDR3 coding DNA: TGCGCCAGCACAACGGCACAGGGGGCCTACACTGAAGCTTTCTTT. Translated, it gives CASTTAQGAYTEAFF.

This chain links TRBV5-1 with TRBJ2-7; D is possibly TRBD1 (5 bases). Germline V gene sequence: CDR1 SGHRS, CDR2 YFSETQ. This CDR3 contains 14 residues. V was pared by 0 bases and J by 5 bases, with 12 bases between. The CDR3 loop is CASSLESGRDEQYF. DNA for the CDR3: TGCGCCAGCAGCTTGGAGTCAGGGCGCGACGAGCAGTACTTC.

V gene TRBV5-1 combines with J gene TRBJ1-6; tentative D call: TRBD1 (5 bases). This CDR3 has 13 residues. V lost 3 bases and J lost 8, with 9 bases in between. Germline V gene sequence: CDR1 SGHRS, CDR2 YFSETQ. The CDR3 DNA reads as TGCGCCAGCAGCTCGGGGGGGGATTCACCCCTCCACTTT. Protein: CASSSGGDSPLHF. Supplemented by reference TRBV5-1 and TRBJ1-6, the full variable domain reads KAGVTQTPRYLIKTRGQQVTLSCSPISGHRSVSWYQQTPGQGLQFLFEYFSETQRNKGNFPGRFSGRQFSNSRSEMNVSTLELGDSALYLCASSSGGDSPLHFGNGTRLTVT.

The chain carries TRBV24-1 and TRBJ2-3, with TRBD2 identical over 12 bases. Germline V gives CDR1 KGHDR, CDR2 SFDVKD. Trimming at V came to 2 bases and at J to 11 bases, leaving 1 base not matched to a gene. The CDR3 covers 13 residues. CDR3: CATSDWGLAGQYF. CDR3 in DNA: TGTGCCACCAGTGATTGGGGACTAGCGGGGCAGTATTTT.

The rearrangement uses TRBV10-2 and TRBJ2-5; 8 nucleotides line up with TRBD1. The CDR3 is 12 amino acids. Germline V gene data show CDR1 as WSHSY and CDR2 as SAAADI. Trimming cost V 4 bases and J 5 bases; bases outside gene matches: 0. The CDR3 DNA sequence: TGCGCCAGCAGTGGGACAGGGGAGACCCAGTACTTC. Amino acid sequence: CASSGTGETQYF.

V usage is TRBV20-1 and J usage is TRBJ2-7; 9 bases line up with TRBD2. CDR1 DFQATT and CDR2 SNEGSKA come from the germline V gene (reference sequence). The CDR3 totals 15 residues. V lost 3 bases, J lost 1 base, and 7 bases stayed unmatched. In DNA form, the CDR3 reads TGCAGTGCTAGTCTGAGCGGGGGGCTATCCTACGAGCAGTACTTC. Protein product: CSASLSGGLSYEQYF.

The CDR3 coding sequence is TGCGCCAGCTTTAATCGGGACAGAAGCTATGGCTACACCTTC. Translated, it gives CASFNRDRSYGYTF. The chain is built from TRBV5-1 and TRBJ1-2, with TRBD1 matching over 7 bases. Germline V gene sequence: CDR1 SGHRS, CDR2 YFSETQ. V trimming: 7 bases; J trimming: 4 bases; junction bases outside the gene matches: 10. The length of the CDR3 is 14 residues.

J is TRBJ2-3 and V is TRBV5-8; tentatively, D is TRBD2 (6 bases). Germline lookup yields CDR1 SGHTS and CDR2 YDEGEE. The CDR3 contains 11 residues. Deletions cut 4 bases from V and 6 bases from J, with 6 bases between. CDR3 coding DNA: TGTGCCAGCAGCGGAGGGGATACGCAGTATTTT. Translating it yields CASSGGDTQYF.

J is TRBJ2-1 and V is TRBV5-1, with a possible D match to TRBD1 (6 bases). V lost 7 bases to trimming and J lost 1 base, with 15 bases between them. This CDR3 region has 15 residues. Germline assignment: CDR1 SGHRS and CDR2 YFSETQ. The CDR3 loop is CASGLDSNSYNEQFF. The CDR3 nucleotides are TGCGCCAGCGGGCTGGACAGCAATTCCTACAATGAGCAGTTCTTC.

J is TRBJ1-3 and V is TRBV2; D is unresolved. V gave up 8 bases and J gave up 8 bases, with 22 bases separating them. Germline V gene data show CDR1 as SNHLY and CDR2 as FYNNEI. The CDR3 has 15 residues. The CDR3 DNA sequence: TGTGCCAGCGGGAAAGCAAGGAGGTCCGGAGACACCATATATTTT. Translation gives CASGKARRSGDTIYF.

In this sample, this clone turned up once. The V gene is TRBV5-4, the J gene TRBJ2-2; 7 nucleotides match TRBD2. This CDR3 has 16 residues. The junction had 10 bases not matched to a gene; V was cut back by 4 bases and J by 4 bases. The germline CDR1 and CDR2 sequences are SGHNT and YYREEE (reference sequence). The CDR3 here is CASSIRDYGSTGELFF. The CDR3 DNA reads TGTGCCAGCAGCATCCGGGACTATGGGTCCACCGGGGAGCTGTTTTTT.

The J gene is TRBJ1-3, the V gene TRBV28; possibly TRBD1 for D (6 bases). CDR3 size: 16 residues. V gave up 4 bases and J gave up 0 bases, with 13 bases separating them. Germline V gives CDR1 MDHEN, CDR2 SYDVKM. The CDR3 sequence: CASSSAGADSGNTIYF. CDR3 in DNA: TGTGCCAGCAGTTCCGCGGGGGCCGACTCTGGAAACACCATATATTTT.

The chain has TRBV30 and TRBJ2-2, with 7 bases identical to TRBD1. Germline V gives CDR1 GTSNPN, CDR2 SVGIG (reference sequence). After removal of 3 bases from V and 5 bases from J, the junction contained 18 bases not matched to a gene. The CDR3 covers 18 residues. The CDR3 loop reads CAWSVSLSWARGTGELFF. The DNA for the CDR3 is TGTGCCTGGAGCGTTTCATTAAGTTGGGCCAGGGGGACCGGGGAGCTGTTTTTT.